This is a list of T cell receptor beta chains from one sample in a study of shared clonotypes between healthy human individuals. The protocol was immunoSEQ multiplex PCR, while the TCRdb copy is restricted to in-frame clones and leaves out a portion. The sample has fewer than 3 million clones, just under 95% seen once. Input material: naive CD4+ T cells from PBMCs. These receptors originate from a man younger than 30 in good health. Some clones in this sample may be carry-over from other donors' samples. Each CDR3 is given with its conserved first and last residue. D genes are given only for firm matches. Clone sizes are given selectively: once, few, many, or a class where the clone is expanded.

.,13,TRBJ1-3,TRBV15,.,TGTGCCACCAGCGCCCTCCGAGGAAACACCATATATTTT,CATSALRGNTIYF
.,16,TRBJ2-3,TRBV18,TRBD1,TGTGCCAGCTCACCATGGTCAACAGGGGGTCAAGATACGCAGTATTTT,CASSPWSTGGQDTQYF
.,14,TRBJ2-7,TRBV9,.,TGTGCCAGCAGCGCACTGGGGTCCTCCTACGAGCAGTACTTC,CASSALGSSYEQYF
.,16,TRBJ1-3,TRBV27,TRBD1,TGTGCCAGCAGTTCGACAGGGGCCGACTCTGGAAACACCATATATTTT,CASSSTGADSGNTIYF
.,14,TRBJ2-2,TRBV9,.,TGTGCCAGCAGCGTAGCTACCTCTGACGGGGAGCTGTTTTTT,CASSVATSDGELFF
.,13,TRBJ1-4,TRBV7-2,.,TGTGCCAGCAGCTTAGACGCCTACGAAAAACTGTTTTTT,CASSLDAYEKLFF
.,16,TRBJ1-3,TRBV7-2,.,TGTGCCAGCAGCCGGAGAGGTACTCGGTCTGGAAACACCATATATTTT,CASSRRGTRSGNTIYF
.,15,TRBJ2-3,TRBV15,.,TGTGCCACCAGCAGAGATGGGTATAGCACAGATACGCAGTATTTT,CATSRDGYSTDTQYF
.,15,TRBJ2-3,TRBV11-2,.,TGTGCCAGCAGCGCCGTAGTTACTAGCACAGATACGCAGTATTTT,CASSAVVTSTDTQYF
.,12,TRBJ2-3,TRBV29-1,.,TGCAGCGGCTACAGTACTACAGATACGCAGTATTTT,CSGYSTTDTQYF
.,11,TRBJ1-2,TRBV4-1,.,TGCGCCAGCAGCCGGGGGAGAGGCTACACCTTC,CASSRGRGYTF
.,14,TRBJ1-2,TRBV5-1,.,TGCGCCAGCAGCTTGGACGGAAAGGGTTATGGCTACACCTTC,CASSLDGKGYGYTF
once,16,TRBJ2-3,TRBV4-1,.,TGCGCCAGCAGCCCCGCCTCAGGCCCGTTGAGAGATACGCAGTATTTT,CASSPASGPLRDTQYF
.,15,TRBJ2-1,TRBV9,TRBD2,TGTGCCAGCAGCTCGACTAGCGGGAATTACAATGAGCAGTTCTTC,CASSSTSGNYNEQFF
.,18,TRBJ2-3,TRBV4-1,.,TGCGCCAGCAGCTTAACCTCCCTCCGAGACGCTAGCACAGATACGCAGTATTTT,CASSLTSLRDASTDTQYF
.,16,TRBJ2-7,TRBV2,TRBD2,TGTGCCAGCAGTTGGACTAGCGGGAGCCTCCCGTACGAGCAGTACTTC,CASSWTSGSLPYEQYF
.,16,TRBJ2-3,TRBV15,TRBD2,TGTGCCACCAGCAGAGGACTAGCGGGAGTGGGAGATACGCAGTATTTT,CATSRGLAGVGDTQYF
.,13,TRBJ2-7,TRBV7-6,TRBD1,TGTGCCAGCAGCTTGGGGACAGGGTCCGAGCAGTACTTC,CASSLGTGSEQYF
.,15,TRBJ2-1,TRBV30,TRBD1,TGTGCCTGGAGGGGGACAGGGAGATTTTACAATGAGCAGTTCTTC,CAWRGTGRFYNEQFF
.,13,TRBJ2-3,TRBV5-1,.,TGCGCCAGCAGCGGGCAGGGCCCAGATACGCAGTATTTT,CASSGQGPDTQYF
.,14,TRBJ2-2,TRBV5-1,.,TGCGCCAGCAGTCGGGACACCCGGGACGGGGAGCTGTTTTTT,CASSRDTRDGELFF
.,17,TRBJ1-2,TRBV28,.,TGTGCCAGCAGCTGGAGGAGGAACAGTAAGACTAACTATGGCTACACCTTC,CASSWRRNSKTNYGYTF
.,14,TRBJ2-5,TRBV7-2,.,TGTGCCAGCAGCTTAGCGGGAACACAAGAGACCCAGTACTTC,CASSLAGTQETQYF
.,12,TRBJ1-2,TRBV6-1,.,TGTGCCAGCAGTCCAACCCTGGATGGCTACACCTTC,CASSPTLDGYTF
few,13,TRBJ1-1,TRBV7-3,.,TGTGCCAGCAGCATAGACGTGAACACTGAAGCTTTCTTT,CASSIDVNTEAFF
.,16,TRBJ1-2,TRBV19,TRBD1,TGTGCCAGTAGTTCCCGAACCTCACTTACAGGGGTTGGCTACACCTTC,CASSSRTSLTGVGYTF